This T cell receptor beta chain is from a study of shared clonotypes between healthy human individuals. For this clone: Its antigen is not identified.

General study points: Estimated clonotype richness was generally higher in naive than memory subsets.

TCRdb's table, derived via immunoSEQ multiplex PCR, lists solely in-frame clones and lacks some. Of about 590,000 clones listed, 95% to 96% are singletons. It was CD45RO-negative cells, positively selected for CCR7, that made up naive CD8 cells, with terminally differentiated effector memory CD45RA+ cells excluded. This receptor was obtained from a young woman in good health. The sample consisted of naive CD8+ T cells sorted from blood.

CDR3 in amino acids: CASRTGGTGYTF. CDR3 bases: TGTGCCAGCAGGACAGGGGGCACTGGCTACACCTTC. V usage is TRBV27 and J usage is TRBJ1-2; TRBD1 matches 10 bases. The CDR3 length is 12 residues. With 6 bases clipped from V and 7 bases from J, the junction kept 2 bases outside the gene matches. Germline CDR1 and CDR2: MNHEY and SMNVEV (reference sequence).